This TCR beta chain was captured by sequencing in a study of PD-1 blockade in mismatch repair-deficient tumors. Germline CDR1 is SGHTA and CDR2 is FQGTGA. The ends lost 5 bases at V and 0 bases at J; junction bases unmatched: 4. The CDR3 has 17 amino acids. Assay: immunoSEQ multiplex PCR; the TCRdb copy retains only in-frame clones and omits some. The table lists 90,000 to 130,000 clones, 65% to 80% of them singletons. The chain has TRBV7-3 and TRBJ2-1, with 13 positions matching TRBD2. The receptor comes from an adult with mismatch repair-deficient cancer. Source: peripheral blood, taken approximately 14 months after starting pembrolizumab. CDR3 nucleotides: TGTGCCAGCAGCACCGGGACTAGCGGGAACTCCTACAATGAGCAGTTCTTC. It translates to CASSTGTSGNSYNEQFF.